This T cell receptor beta chain was recovered during a study of blood T cells in healthy people across ages. This clonotype has just a few counts. Isolation recovered at least 7 million PBMCs from every sample. It was with a sample-barcoded 5' primer and a J-beta primer mix that a second PCR of about 6 to 12 cycles was run. TCRdb fed the 5' RACE reads into MiXCR, producing one record per CDR3 protein. The data hold some 880,000 distinct CDR3 sequences, with around 36% observed a single time. The CDR3 is 16 residues long. Germline CDR1 reads DFQATT; CDR2 reads SNEGSKA (reference sequence). The ends lost 3 bases at V and 0 bases at J; junction bases unmatched: 9.

The sequencing input was blood. The V and J genes are TRBV20-1 and TRBJ2-5; 8 bases are shared with TRBD2. The TCR comes from a man younger than 35 in good health. The CDR3 bases are TGCAGTGCTAGCGGCGGGATAGCGGGGTACCAAGAGACCCAGTACTTC. Translating it yields CSASGGIAGYQETQYF.